Sequencing of this TCR beta chain was carried out in a study of T cells in Graves' hyperthyroidism and ophthalmopathy. General study findings and limits: By a 13 V-J model, ophthalmopathy was set apart from stable hyperthyroidism.

From RNA transcripts, TCR beta CDR3 regions were amplified. A set of HTBI primers served as the primers for a first-round RT-PCR of the TCR CDR3. TCRdb re-called the multiplex PCR reads with MiXCR, one entry per CDR3 protein. In the table there are more than 100,000 distinct CDR3 sequences, approximately 50% of which are singletons. Note on this clonotype: What it recognizes is unknown.

With 0 bases removed from V and 0 bases from J, the gap between germline ends came to 10 bases. This CDR3 contains 16 residues. The V gene's germline CDR1 is LNHNV and CDR2 YYDKDF (reference sequence). Material for sequencing was blood. The chain is built from TRBV15 and TRBJ2-3, with D maybe TRBD2 (6 bases). This clonotype was sampled from a man aged 40-49 years with Graves' hyperthyroidism. CDR3 protein: CATSRDPGVSTDTQYF. CDR3 nucleotide sequence: TGTGCCACCAGCAGAGATCCGGGGGTAAGCACAGATACGCAGTATTTT.